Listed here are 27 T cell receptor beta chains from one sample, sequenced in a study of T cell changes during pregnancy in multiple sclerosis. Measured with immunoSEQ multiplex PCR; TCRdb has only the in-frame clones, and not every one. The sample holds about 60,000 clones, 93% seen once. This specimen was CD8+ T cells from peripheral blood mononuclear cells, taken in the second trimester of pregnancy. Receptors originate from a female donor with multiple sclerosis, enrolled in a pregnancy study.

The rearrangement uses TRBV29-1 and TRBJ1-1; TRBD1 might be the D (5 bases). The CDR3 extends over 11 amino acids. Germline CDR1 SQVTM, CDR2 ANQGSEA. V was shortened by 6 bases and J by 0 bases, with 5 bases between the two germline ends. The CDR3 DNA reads TGCAGCGTGGACATGAACACTGAAGCTTTCTTT. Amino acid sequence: CSVDMNTEAFF. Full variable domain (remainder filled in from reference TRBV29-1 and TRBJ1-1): SAVISQKPSRDICQRGTSLTIQCQVDSQVTMMFWYRQQPGQSLTLIATANQGSEATYESGFVIDKFPISRPNLTFSTLTVSNMSPEDSSIYLCSVDMNTEAFFGQGTRLTVV.

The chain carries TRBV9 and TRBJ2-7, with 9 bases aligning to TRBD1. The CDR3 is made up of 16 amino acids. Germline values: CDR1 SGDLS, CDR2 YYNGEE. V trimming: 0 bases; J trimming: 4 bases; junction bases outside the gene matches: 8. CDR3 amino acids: CASSVDPDRGRYEQYF. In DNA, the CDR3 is TGTGCCAGCAGCGTAGACCCCGACAGGGGGAGGTACGAGCAGTACTTC.

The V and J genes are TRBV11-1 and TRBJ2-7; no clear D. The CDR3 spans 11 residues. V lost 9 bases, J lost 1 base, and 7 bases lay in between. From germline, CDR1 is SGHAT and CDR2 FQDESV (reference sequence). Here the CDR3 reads CASRSSYEQYF. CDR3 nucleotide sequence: TGTGCCAGTCGGAGTTCCTACGAGCAGTACTTC.

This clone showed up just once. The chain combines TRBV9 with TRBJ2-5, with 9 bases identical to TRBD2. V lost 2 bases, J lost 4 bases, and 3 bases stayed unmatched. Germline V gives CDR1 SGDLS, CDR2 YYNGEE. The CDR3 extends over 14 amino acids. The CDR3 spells CASSVGTSIETQYF. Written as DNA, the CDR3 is TGTGCCAGCAGCGTCGGGACTAGCATAGAGACCCAGTACTTC.

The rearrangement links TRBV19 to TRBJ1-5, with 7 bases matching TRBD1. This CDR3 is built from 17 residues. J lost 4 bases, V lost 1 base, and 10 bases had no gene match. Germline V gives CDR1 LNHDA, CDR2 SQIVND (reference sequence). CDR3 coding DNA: TGTGCCAGTAGTATAGGTTCAGGGAGGACAGGAAATCAGCCCCAGCATTTT. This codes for CASSIGSGRTGNQPQHF.

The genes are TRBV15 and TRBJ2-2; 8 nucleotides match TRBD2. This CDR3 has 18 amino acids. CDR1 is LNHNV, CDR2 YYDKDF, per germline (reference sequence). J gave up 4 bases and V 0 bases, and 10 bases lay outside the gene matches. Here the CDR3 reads CATSRDQVLAAPTGELFF. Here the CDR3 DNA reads TGTGCCACCAGCAGAGATCAGGTACTAGCGGCACCCACCGGGGAGCTGTTTTTT.

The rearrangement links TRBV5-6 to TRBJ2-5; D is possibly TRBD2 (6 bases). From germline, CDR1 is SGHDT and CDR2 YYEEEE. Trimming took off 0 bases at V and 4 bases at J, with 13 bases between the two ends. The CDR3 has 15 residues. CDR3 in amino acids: CASSLEVVGGETQYF. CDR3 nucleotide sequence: TGTGCCAGCAGCTTGGAGGTCGTCGGGGGAGAGACCCAGTACTTC. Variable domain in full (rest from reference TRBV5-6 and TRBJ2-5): DAGVTQSPTHLIKTRGQQVTLRCSPKSGHDTVSWYQQALGQGPQFIFQYYEEEERQRGNFPDRFSGHQFPNYSSELNVNALLLGDSALYLCASSLEVVGGETQYFGPGTRLLVL.

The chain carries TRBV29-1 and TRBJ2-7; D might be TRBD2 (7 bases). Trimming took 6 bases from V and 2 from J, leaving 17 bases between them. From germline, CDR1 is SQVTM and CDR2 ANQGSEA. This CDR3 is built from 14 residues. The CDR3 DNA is TGCAGCGTCGGAAGCGGGACACTTACCTACGAGCAGTACTTC. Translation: CSVGSGTLTYEQYF.

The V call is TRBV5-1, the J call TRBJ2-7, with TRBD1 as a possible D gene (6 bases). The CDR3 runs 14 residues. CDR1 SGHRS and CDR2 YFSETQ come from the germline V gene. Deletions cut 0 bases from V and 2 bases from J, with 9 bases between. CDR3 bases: TGCGCCAGCAGCTTGGTGCAGGGGACCTACGAGCAGTACTTC. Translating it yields CASSLVQGTYEQYF.

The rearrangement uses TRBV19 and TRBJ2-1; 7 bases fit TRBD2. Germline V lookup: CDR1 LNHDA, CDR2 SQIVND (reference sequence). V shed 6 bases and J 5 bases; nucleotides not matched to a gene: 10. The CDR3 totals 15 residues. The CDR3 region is CASSGLEVGNNEQFF. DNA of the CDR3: TGTGCCAGTAGCGGACTAGAGGTTGGTAACAATGAGCAGTTCTTC. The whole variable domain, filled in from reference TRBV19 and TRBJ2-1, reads DGGITQSPKYLFRKEGQNVTLSCEQNLNHDAMYWYRQDPGQGLRLIYYSQIVNDFQKGDIAEGYSVSREKKESFPLTVTSAQKNPTAFYLCASSGLEVGNNEQFFGPGTRLTVL.

In nucleotides, the CDR3 is TGCGCCAGCAGCCAAGATAGGAGCAACACTGAAGCTTTCTTT. It codes for CASSQDRSNTEAFF. V usage is TRBV4-1 and J usage is TRBJ1-1; D is unresolved. The CDR3 loop spans 14 amino acids. V was cut by 0 bases and J by 2 bases, with 7 bases left in between. From germline, CDR1 is MGHRA and CDR2 YSYEKL.

Written as DNA, the CDR3 is TGCGCCAGCAGCTTCCCAGCGGGAGTCTCCAATGAGCAGTTCTTC. Protein: CASSFPAGVSNEQFF. The chain combines TRBV5-1 with TRBJ2-1; 8 bases line up with TRBD2. The ends lost 2 bases at V and 6 bases at J; junction bases unmatched: 7. Germline V gene data show CDR1 as SGHRS and CDR2 as YFSETQ. This CDR3 region has 15 residues.

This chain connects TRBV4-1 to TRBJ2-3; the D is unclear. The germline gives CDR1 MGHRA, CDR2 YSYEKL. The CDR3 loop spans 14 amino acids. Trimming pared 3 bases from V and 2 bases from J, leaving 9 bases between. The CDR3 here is CASSHLPLTDTQYF. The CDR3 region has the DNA TGCGCCAGCAGCCACCTCCCCCTCACAGATACGCAGTATTTT.

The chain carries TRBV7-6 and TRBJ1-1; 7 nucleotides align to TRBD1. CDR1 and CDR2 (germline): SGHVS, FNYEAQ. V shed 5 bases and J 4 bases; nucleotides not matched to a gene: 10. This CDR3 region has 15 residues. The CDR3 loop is CASSPDYRGPTEAFF. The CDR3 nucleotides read TGTGCCAGCAGCCCCGACTACAGGGGTCCCACTGAAGCTTTCTTT. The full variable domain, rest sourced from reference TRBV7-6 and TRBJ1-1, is GAGVSQSPRYKVTKRGQDVALRCDPISGHVSLYWYRQALGQGPEFLTYFNYEAQQDKSGLPNDRFSAERPEGSISTLTIQRTEQRDSAMYRCASSPDYRGPTEAFFGQGTRLTVV.

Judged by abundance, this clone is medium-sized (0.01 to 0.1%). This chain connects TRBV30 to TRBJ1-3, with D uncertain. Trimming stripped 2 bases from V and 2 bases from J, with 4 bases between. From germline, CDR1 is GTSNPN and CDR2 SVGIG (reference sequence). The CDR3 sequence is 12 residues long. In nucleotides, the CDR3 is TGTGCCTGGAGTATAGCTGGAAACACCATATATTTT. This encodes CAWSIAGNTIYF.

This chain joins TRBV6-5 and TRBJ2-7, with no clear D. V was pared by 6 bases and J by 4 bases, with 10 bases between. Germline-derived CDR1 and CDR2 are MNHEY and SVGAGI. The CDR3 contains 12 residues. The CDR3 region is CASSQDIYEQYF. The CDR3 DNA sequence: TGTGCCAGCAGCCAAGACATATACGAGCAGTACTTC.

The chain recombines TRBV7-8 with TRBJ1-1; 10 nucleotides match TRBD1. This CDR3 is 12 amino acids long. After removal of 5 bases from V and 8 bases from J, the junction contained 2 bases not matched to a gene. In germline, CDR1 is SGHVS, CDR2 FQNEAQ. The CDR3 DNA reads TGTGCCAGCAGCCAGGGACAGGGGGAAGCTTTCTTT. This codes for CASSQGQGEAFF.

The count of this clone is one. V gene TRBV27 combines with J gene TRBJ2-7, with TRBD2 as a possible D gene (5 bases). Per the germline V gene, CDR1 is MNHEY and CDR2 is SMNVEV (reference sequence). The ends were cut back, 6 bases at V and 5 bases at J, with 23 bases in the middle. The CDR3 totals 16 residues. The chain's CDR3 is CASSLPVSEGPNEQYF. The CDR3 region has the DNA TGTGCCAGCAGCCTACCGGTTTCCGAGGGCCCCAACGAGCAGTACTTC.

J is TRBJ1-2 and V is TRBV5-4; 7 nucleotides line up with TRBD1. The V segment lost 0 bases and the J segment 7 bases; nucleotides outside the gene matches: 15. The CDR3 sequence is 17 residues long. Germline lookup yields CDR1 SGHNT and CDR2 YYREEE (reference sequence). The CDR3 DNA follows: TGTGCCAGCAGCTTGGTTGGTGTCCCAGAGGGGGCAGGTGGCTACACCTTC. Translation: CASSLVGVPEGAGGYTF.

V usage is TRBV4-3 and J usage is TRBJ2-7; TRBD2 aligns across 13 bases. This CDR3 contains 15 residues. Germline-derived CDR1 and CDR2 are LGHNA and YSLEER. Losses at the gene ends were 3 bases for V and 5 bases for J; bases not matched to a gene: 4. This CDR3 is CASSHTTSGRNEQYF. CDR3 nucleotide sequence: TGCGCCAGCAGCCATACGACTAGCGGGAGGAACGAGCAGTACTTC.

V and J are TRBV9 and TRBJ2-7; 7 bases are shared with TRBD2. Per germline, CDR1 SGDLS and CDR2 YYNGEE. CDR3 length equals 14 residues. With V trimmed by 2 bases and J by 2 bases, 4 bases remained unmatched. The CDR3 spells CASSVASGPYEQYF. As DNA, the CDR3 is TGTGCCAGCAGCGTCGCTAGCGGTCCCTACGAGCAGTACTTC.

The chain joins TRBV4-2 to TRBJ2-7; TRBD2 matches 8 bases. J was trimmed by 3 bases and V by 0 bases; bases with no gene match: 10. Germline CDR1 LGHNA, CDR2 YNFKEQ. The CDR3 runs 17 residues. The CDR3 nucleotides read TGTGCCAGCAGCCAAGAAGGGCTAGCGGGCCTTAACTACGAGCAGTACTTC. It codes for CASSQEGLAGLNYEQYF.

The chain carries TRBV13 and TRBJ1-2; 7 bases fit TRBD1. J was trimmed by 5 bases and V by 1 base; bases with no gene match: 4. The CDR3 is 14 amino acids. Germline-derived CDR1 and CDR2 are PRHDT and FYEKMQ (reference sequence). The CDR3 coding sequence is TGTGCCAGCAGCTTAGCGGGGACAGCTTATGGCTACACCTTC. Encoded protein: CASSLAGTAYGYTF.

The CDR3 nucleotides are TGTGCCTGGAGTGCAGGACAGGTTTACGAGCAGTACTTC. It specifies CAWSAGQVYEQYF. This chain connects TRBV30 to TRBJ2-7, with TRBD1 matching 7 bases. The CDR3 has 13 residues. V trimming: 1 base; J trimming: 4 bases; junction bases outside the gene matches: 4. Germline CDR1 and CDR2: GTSNPN and SVGIG (reference sequence). Supplemented by reference TRBV30 and TRBJ2-7, the full variable domain reads SQTIHQWPATLVQPVGSPLSLECTVEGTSNPNLYWYRQAAGRGLQLLFYSVGIGQISSEVPQNLSASRPQDRQFILSSKKLLLSDSGFYLCAWSAGQVYEQYFGPGTRLTVT.

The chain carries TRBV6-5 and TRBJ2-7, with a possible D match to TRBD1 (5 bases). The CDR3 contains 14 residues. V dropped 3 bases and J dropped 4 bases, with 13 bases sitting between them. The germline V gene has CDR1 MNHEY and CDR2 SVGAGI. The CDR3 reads CASSYSQGFYEQYF. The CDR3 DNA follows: TGTGCCAGCAGTTATTCCCAGGGATTTTACGAGCAGTACTTC.

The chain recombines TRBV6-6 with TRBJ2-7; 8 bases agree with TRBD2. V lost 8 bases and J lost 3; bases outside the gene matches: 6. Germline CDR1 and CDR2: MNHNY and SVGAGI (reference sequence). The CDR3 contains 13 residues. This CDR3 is CASSREAFYEQYF. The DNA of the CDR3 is TGTGCCAGCTCGCGGGAGGCCTTCTACGAGCAGTACTTC.

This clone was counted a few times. The CDR3 reads CASSLVTPSNQPQHF. The CDR3 nucleotides are TGTGCCAGCAGTTTGGTCACACCTAGCAATCAGCCCCAGCATTTT. The genes are TRBV27 and TRBJ1-5; no reliable D call. V shed 3 bases and J shed 0 bases, with 9 bases lying between them. The germline gives CDR1 MNHEY, CDR2 SMNVEV (reference sequence). The CDR3 loop spans 15 amino acids.